This T cell receptor (beta chain) was recovered during a study of cytomegalovirus exposure and HLA in healthy donors. In germline, CDR1 is SQVTM, CDR2 ANQGSEA. V was trimmed by 3 bases and J by 5 bases, leaving 13 bases between them. CDR3 size: 13 residues. Amplification used 60 Vbeta primers and 13 Jbeta primers. Measured with immunoSEQ multiplex PCR; TCRdb has only the in-frame clones, and not every one. The sample yields about 98,000 clones, about 70% seen once. The chain employs TRBV29-1 and TRBJ1-2; D may be TRBD1 (6 bases). The sequencing sample was made of PBMCs. The sequence was collected from a female donor in good health and CMV-seronegative. The CDR3 DNA reads as TGCAGCGTTGAGGTCAGGGGTCGGTATGGCTACACCTTC. Its protein is CSVEVRGRYGYTF.